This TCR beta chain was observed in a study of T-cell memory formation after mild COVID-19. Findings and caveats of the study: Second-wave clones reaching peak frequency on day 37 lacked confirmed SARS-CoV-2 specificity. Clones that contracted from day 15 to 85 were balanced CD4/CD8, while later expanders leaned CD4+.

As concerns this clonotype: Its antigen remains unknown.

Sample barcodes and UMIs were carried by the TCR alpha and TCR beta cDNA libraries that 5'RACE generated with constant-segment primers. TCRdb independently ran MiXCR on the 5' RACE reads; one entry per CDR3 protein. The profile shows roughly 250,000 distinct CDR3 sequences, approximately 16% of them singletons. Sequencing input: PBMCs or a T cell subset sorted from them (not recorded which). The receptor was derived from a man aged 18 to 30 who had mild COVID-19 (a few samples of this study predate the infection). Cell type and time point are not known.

The CDR3 is CASSLGDRLETTF. CDR3 DNA sequence: TGCGCCAGCAGCTTGGGGGACAGGTTAGAAACGACCTTC. The J gene is TRBJ1-2, the V gene TRBV5-1, with 8 bases fitting TRBD1. CDR1 and CDR2 from the germline V gene are SGHRS and YFSETQ. There are 13 residues in the CDR3. The V segment lost 0 bases and the J segment 14 bases; nucleotides outside the gene matches: 9. Combining the CDR3 with reference TRBV5-1 and TRBJ1-2 gives the whole variable domain KAGVTQTPRYLIKTRGQQVTLSCSPISGHRSVSWYQQTPGQGLQFLFEYFSETQRNKGNFPGRFSGRQFSNSRSEMNVSTLELGDSALYLCASSLGDRLETTFGSGTRLTVV.